The entry that follows covers one T cell receptor (beta chain) sequence. Its recognized antigen is unknown. Base qualities are not at hand, and no much larger clone is one base apart. The data were taken from a study of CD8+CD57+ T cells in acquired aplastic anemia (dated by TCRdb to 2017 to 2018). About the full investigation: On average, sorted CD4+ and CD8+ cells yielded 3.2 ug of extracted DNA, with a range of about 0.17 to 27.4 ug. A CD8+CD57+ expansion meant a frequency higher than the mean frequency seen in healthy subjects.

Genomic DNA was used as template for profiling of TCR beta VDJ combinations and CDR3 sequences. An Illumina HiSeq 2000 was the platform used for TCR repertoire sequencing. In the original analysis: Repertoire assessment relied on Simpson's diversity index, CDR3 size and DJ length profiles, and TRBV/TRBJ rearrangement plots. The most abundant DNA sequence in the deep sequencing data was defined as the immunodominant clone. CDR3 amino acid sequences were screened for sharing across subjects and compared with published repertoires and the VDJdb database. TCRdb applied fastp at Q25 and MiXCR to the public reads, then kept only in-frame beta chains. Here each entry gathers all rows of one CDR3 protein and keeps the most common genes and DNA. These V and J calls are TCRdb output, not the study's own analysis. The sample includes fewer than 80,000 distinct CDR3 sequences, with 70% observed a single time. The ten largest clones represent approximately 80% of the sample.

General study outcomes and caveats: Patients and healthy controls showed no significant difference in CD8+ Simpson's diversity (P=0.060). Although 25 to 30 CD8+ CDR3 sequences were shared by patients and controls, these sequences appeared highly expressed in patients and within the immunodominant clones of patients.

Flow cytometry had shown CD8+CD57+ cell expansion in the patients selected for sequencing. All patients had severe acquired aplastic anemia diagnosed by International Study of Aplastic Anemia and Agranulocytosis and Camitta criteria. At the time blood was sampled, none of the patients had received any therapy. TCR repertoires of sorted CD4+ and CD8+ blood T cells from severe aplastic anemia patients and healthy subjects were deep-sequenced in the study. In the USA, patient enrollment took place under clinicaltrials.gov protocols 00001620, 01623167, 00001397, 00071045, 00081523 and 00961064. Ficoll-Paque density gradient centrifugation was used to isolate peripheral blood mononuclear cells. Before DNA extraction, CD4+ and CD8+ T cells were sorted by FACS or by magnetic beads. The sample comprised sorted CD4+, CD8+, or CD8+CD57+ T cells (not recorded which) from PBMCs. This receptor was obtained from a human donor with aplastic anemia.

The CDR3 region: CASSRTGFTGELFF. Here is the DNA: TGTGCCAGCAGCCGTACAGGGTTTACCGGGGAGCTGTTTTTT. Recombination linked TRBV12-3 or TRBV12-4 to TRBJ2-2; TRBD1 is a weak D gene call, 6 bases matching. V and J are truncated by 6 bases and 5 bases respectively, leaving an intervening sequence of 13 bases. The CDR3 holds 14 amino acids from the cysteine to the phenylalanine. The retained sequence is limited to the CDR3, 42 bases, with the frame set at the first base.